This T cell receptor (beta chain) was retrieved from a study of beta chain features in type 1 diabetes. Broader study findings: There was a moderate but significant shortening of TCRB CDR3s in all four CD4+ subsets of Type 1 diabetes patients. There were fewer insertions and more deletions at the VDJ junctions of type 1 diabetes patients.

Averaging approximately 0.11 L, one heparinised blood draw came from each individual donor. The whole isolated RNA underwent reverse transcription, so sequencing captured expressed TCRB transcripts. Generated by immunoSEQ multiplex PCR, the TCRdb table keeps only in-frame clones and is missing some. The sample holds tens of thousands of clones, about 48% seen once. CDR3 length equals 13 residues. V shed 0 bases and J shed 0 bases, with 3 bases lying between them. Looked up from germline, CDR1 is SGHNT and CDR2 is YYREEE (reference sequence). This clone was seen more than once but under ten times. Antigen unknown.

The sample comprised central memory CD4+ T cells from blood. The rearrangement uses TRBV5-4 and TRBJ2-5; D gene unclear. The sequence derives from a man aged 30 to 45 with type 1 diabetes. In nucleotides, the CDR3 is TGTGCCAGCAGCTTGGACAACCAAGAGACCCAGTACTTC. This gives the protein CASSLDNQETQYF.